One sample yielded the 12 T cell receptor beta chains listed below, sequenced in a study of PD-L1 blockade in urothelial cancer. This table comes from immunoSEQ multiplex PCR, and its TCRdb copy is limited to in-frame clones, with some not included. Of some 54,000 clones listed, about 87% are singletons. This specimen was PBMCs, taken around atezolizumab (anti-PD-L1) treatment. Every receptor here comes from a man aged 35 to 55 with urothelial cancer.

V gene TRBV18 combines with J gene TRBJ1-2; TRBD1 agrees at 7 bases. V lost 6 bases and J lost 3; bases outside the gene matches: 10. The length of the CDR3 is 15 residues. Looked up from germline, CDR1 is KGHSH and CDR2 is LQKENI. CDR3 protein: CASSPSFRGDYGYTF. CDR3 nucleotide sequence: TGTGCCAGCTCGCCGTCGTTCAGGGGGGACTATGGCTACACCTTC.

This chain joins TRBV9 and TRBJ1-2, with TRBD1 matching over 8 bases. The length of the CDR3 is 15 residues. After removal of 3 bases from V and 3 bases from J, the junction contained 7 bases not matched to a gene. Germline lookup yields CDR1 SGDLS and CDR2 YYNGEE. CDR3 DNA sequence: TGTGCCAGCAGCGATTCAGGGGGCGAGTACTATGGCTACACCTTC. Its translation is CASSDSGGEYYGYTF. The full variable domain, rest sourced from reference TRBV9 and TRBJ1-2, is DSGVTQTPKHLITATGQRVTLRCSPRSGDLSVYWYQQSLDQGLQFLIQYYNGEERAKGNILERFSAQQFPDLHSELNLSSLELGDSALYFCASSDSGGEYYGYTFGSGTRLTVV.

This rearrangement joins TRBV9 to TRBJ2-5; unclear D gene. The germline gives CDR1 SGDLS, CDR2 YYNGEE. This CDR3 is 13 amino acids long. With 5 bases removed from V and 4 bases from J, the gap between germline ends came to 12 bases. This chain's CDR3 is CASSGRLTETQYF. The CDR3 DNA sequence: TGTGCCAGCAGTGGCCGCTTAACAGAGACCCAGTACTTC.

CDR3 sequence: CASSESLWYGYTF. The CDR3 DNA reads TGTGCCAGCAGTGAGAGCCTCTGGTATGGCTACACCTTC. The chain combines TRBV6-1 with TRBJ1-2; D not certain. Trimming took off 3 bases at V and 5 bases at J, with 10 bases between the two ends. The CDR3 spans 13 residues. Germline V lookup: CDR1 MNHNS, CDR2 SASEGT.

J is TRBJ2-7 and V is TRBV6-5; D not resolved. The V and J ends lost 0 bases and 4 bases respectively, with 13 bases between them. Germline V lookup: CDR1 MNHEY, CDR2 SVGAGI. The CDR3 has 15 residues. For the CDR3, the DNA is TGTGCCAGCAGTTACTCCGGGTGGAGTCGGTACGAGCAGTACTTC. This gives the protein CASSYSGWSRYEQYF.

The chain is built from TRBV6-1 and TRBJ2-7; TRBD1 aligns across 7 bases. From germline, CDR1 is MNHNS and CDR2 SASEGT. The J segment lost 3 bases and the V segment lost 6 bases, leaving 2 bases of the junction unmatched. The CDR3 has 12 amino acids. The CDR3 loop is CASRTGYYEQYF. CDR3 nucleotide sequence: TGTGCCAGCAGGACAGGGTACTACGAGCAGTACTTC.

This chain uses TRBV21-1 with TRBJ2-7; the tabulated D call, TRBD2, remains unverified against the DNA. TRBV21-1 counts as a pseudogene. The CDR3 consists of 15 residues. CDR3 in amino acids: CASSKSSSGTYEQYF. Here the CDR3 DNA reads TGTGCCAGCAGCAAAAGTTCTAGCGGGACCTACGAGCAGTACTTC.

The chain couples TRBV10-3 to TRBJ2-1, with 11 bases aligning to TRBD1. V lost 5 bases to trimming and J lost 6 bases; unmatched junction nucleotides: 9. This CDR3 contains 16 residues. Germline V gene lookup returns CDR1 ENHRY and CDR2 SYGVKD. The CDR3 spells CAISSAGTGGINEQFF. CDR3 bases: TGTGCCATCAGTAGTGCTGGGACAGGGGGGATCAATGAGCAGTTCTTC.

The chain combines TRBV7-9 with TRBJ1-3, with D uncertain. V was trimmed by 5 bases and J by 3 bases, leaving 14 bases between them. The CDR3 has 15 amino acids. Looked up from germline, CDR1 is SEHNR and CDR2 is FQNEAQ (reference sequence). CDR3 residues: CASSPPMGGGNTIYF. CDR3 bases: TGTGCCAGCAGCCCTCCGATGGGAGGTGGAAACACCATATATTTT.

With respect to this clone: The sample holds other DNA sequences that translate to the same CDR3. The CDR3 nucleotides read TGTGCCAGTAGGCGGAGACCTCAGGGGCCCAATCAGCCCCAGCATTTT. It codes for CASRRRPQGPNQPQHF. The rearrangement joins TRBV27 to TRBJ1-5, with D perhaps matching TRBD1 (6 bases). From germline, CDR1 is MNHEY and CDR2 SMNVEV (reference sequence). With 9 bases removed from V and 3 bases from J, the gap between germline ends came to 21 bases. The CDR3 length is 16 residues.

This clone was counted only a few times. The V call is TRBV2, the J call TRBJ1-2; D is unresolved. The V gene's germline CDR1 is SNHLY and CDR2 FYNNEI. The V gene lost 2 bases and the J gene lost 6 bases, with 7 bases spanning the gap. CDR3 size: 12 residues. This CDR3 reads CASSEHSHGYTF. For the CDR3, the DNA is TGTGCCAGCAGTGAACATTCCCATGGCTACACCTTC.

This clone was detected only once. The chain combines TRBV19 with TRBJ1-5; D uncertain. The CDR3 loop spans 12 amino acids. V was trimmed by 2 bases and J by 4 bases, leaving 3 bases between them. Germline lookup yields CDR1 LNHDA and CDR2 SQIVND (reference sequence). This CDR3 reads CASSIPNQPQHF. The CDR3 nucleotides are TGTGCCAGTAGTATACCAAATCAGCCCCAGCATTTT.